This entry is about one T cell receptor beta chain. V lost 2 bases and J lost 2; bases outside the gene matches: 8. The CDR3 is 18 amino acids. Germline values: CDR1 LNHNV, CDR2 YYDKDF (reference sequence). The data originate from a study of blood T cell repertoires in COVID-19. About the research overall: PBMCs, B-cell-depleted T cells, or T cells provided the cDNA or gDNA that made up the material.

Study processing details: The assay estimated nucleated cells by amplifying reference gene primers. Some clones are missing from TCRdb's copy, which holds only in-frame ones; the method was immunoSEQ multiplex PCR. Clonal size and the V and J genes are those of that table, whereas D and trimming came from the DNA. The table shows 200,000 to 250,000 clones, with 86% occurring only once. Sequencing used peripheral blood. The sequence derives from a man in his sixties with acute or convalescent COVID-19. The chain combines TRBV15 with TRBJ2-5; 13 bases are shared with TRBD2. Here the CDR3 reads CATSRYGLAGVEQETQYF. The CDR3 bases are TGTGCCACCAGCAGATACGGACTAGCGGGAGTGGAACAAGAGACCCAGTACTTC.